The rows below give T cell receptor beta chains drawn from one sample of a study of blood T cell repertoires in COVID-19. Profiled with immunoSEQ multiplex PCR; TCRdb holds only in-frame clones, not every one. Of about 140,000 clones in the sample, around 78% are singletons; the top ten hold 4.5%. Sequences were obtained from peripheral blood. These receptors came from a woman of 80 years or more with active or convalescent COVID-19. Each CDR3 is given with its conserved first and last residue. D genes are given only for firm matches. Rows give clone size only sometimes, using once, few, many, or a class for an expanded clone.

J: TRBJ2-1
D: NA
V: TRBV5-6
size: NA
DNA: TGTGCCAGCAGCTTGAGTACCGGTTTGTTGTCCTACAATGAGCAGTTCTTC
CDR3: CASSLSTGLLSYNEQFF

J: TRBJ2-7
D: TRBD2
V: TRBV28
size: NA
DNA: TGTGCCAGCAGTTTCCATCTAGCGGGGTTAACCTACGAGCAGTACTTC
CDR3: CASSFHLAGLTYEQYF

J: TRBJ2-6
D: TRBD1
V: TRBV18
size: NA
DNA: TGTGCCAGCTCACCATCTAGGACAGGAAGCTCTGGGGCCAACGTCCTGACTTTC
CDR3: CASSPSRTGSSGANVLTF

J: TRBJ1-4
D: NA
V: TRBV9
size: NA
DNA: TGTGCCAGCAGCGTAGTTCTGGGTAGCAATGAAAAACTGTTTTTT
CDR3: CASSVVLGSNEKLFF

J: TRBJ2-7
D: TRBD2
V: TRBV11-2
size: NA
DNA: TGTGCCAGCAGCTTAGCCGGGACTAGCGCCACCTACGAGCAGTACTTC
CDR3: CASSLAGTSATYEQYF

J: TRBJ1-6
D: NA
V: TRBV14
size: NA
DNA: TGTGCCAGCAGCCAAGAATTTCCGAATTCACCCCTCCACTTT
CDR3: CASSQEFPNSPLHF

J: TRBJ1-1
D: NA
V: TRBV30
size: NA
DNA: TGTGCCTGGAGACAAAACAGGGCTATGAACACTGAAGCTTTCTTT
CDR3: CAWRQNRAMNTEAFF

J: TRBJ1-2
D: NA
V: TRBV7-2
size: NA
DNA: TGTGCCAGCAGCTTTTCCGCGACTGCGGGTGGCTACACCTTC
CDR3: CASSFSATAGGYTF

J: TRBJ2-3
D: TRBD2
V: TRBV5-1
size: NA
DNA: TGCGCCAGCAGCGAGGGCGGGGGGTCGAGCACAGATACGCAGTATTTT
CDR3: CASSEGGGSSTDTQYF

J: TRBJ1-2
D: NA
V: TRBV6-2/TRBV6-3
size: NA
DNA: TGTGCCAGCAGTTACATTCTCGTCGAGAACTATGGCTACACCTTC
CDR3: CASSYILVENYGYTF

J: TRBJ2-7
D: TRBD2
V: TRBV7-7
size: NA
DNA: TGTGCTAGCAGCGCAGGACTAGCGGGTTCCTACGAGCAGTACTTC
CDR3: CASSAGLAGSYEQYF

J: TRBJ2-2
D: TRBD2
V: TRBV27
size: NA
DNA: TGTGCCAGCAGTCCCCTTGTGTCTGGGCGGGGGGCCCCCACCGGGGAGCTGTTTTTT
CDR3: CASSPLVSGRGAPTGELFF

J: TRBJ1-4
D: TRBD1
V: TRBV28
size: NA
DNA: TGTGCCAGCATTAGGCAGGGGGCTTGGAATGAAAAACTGTTTTTT
CDR3: CASIRQGAWNEKLFF

J: TRBJ1-5
D: TRBD1
V: TRBV6-4
size: NA
DNA: TGTGCCAGCAGTGAACAAATGGGACAGCCAATTTATAGCAATCAGCCCCAGCATTTT
CDR3: CASSEQMGQPIYSNQPQHF

J: TRBJ2-5
D: NA
V: TRBV19
size: NA
DNA: TGTGCGGGGGCCGAGACCCAGTACTTC
CDR3: CAGAETQYF

J: TRBJ2-2
D: NA
V: TRBV28
size: few
DNA: TGTGCCAGCAGGGTGGAGTTCACCGGGGAGCTGTTTTTT
CDR3: CASRVEFTGELFF

J: TRBJ1-1
D: TRBD1
V: TRBV18
size: NA
DNA: TGTGCCAGCTCACCTGAGGGGGCCTCGGTGAACACTGAAGCTTTCTTT
CDR3: CASSPEGASVNTEAFF

J: TRBJ1-2
D: NA
V: TRBV28
size: NA
DNA: TGTGCCAGCACAGACTCCCAATGGGGCAAGGCCTTTGGTGGCTACACCTTC
CDR3: CASTDSQWGKAFGGYTF

J: TRBJ1-1
D: NA
V: TRBV7-2
size: NA
DNA: TGTGCCAGCAGCCCGAACAGGGACACTGAAGCTTTCTTT
CDR3: CASSPNRDTEAFF

J: TRBJ1-4
D: NA
V: TRBV4-2
size: NA
DNA: TGTGCCAGCAGCCAAGGGGAGGGCAGGGGACGCGAAAAACTGTTTTTT
CDR3: CASSQGEGRGREKLFF

J: TRBJ1-1
D: TRBD1
V: TRBV19
size: NA
DNA: TGTGCCAGTAGACCATACCCCGGGACAGCAAACACTGAAGCTTTCTTT
CDR3: CASRPYPGTANTEAFF

J: TRBJ1-6
D: NA
V: TRBV25-1
size: NA
DNA: TGTGCCAGCAGTGAGAACTCGGATAATTCACCCCTCCACTTT
CDR3: CASSENSDNSPLHF

J: TRBJ2-3
D: TRBD2
V: TRBV27
size: few
DNA: TGTGCCAGCAGTTTATATCAGCGGGGGACAGATACGCAGTATTTT
CDR3: CASSLYQRGTDTQYF